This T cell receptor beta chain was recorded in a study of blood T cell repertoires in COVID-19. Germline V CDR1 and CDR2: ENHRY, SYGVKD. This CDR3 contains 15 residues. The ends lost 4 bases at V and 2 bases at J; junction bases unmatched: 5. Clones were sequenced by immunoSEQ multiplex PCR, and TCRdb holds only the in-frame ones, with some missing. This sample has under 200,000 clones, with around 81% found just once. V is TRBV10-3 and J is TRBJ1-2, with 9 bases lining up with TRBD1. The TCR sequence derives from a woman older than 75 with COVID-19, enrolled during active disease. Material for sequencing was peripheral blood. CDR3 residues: CAISGGQGRNYGYTF. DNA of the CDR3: TGTGCCATCAGTGGGGGACAGGGTAGGAACTATGGCTACACCTTC.